This T cell receptor beta chain was observed in a study of monozygotic twins with inflammatory bowel disease. The CDR3 runs to 17 residues. Germline V gene sequence: CDR1 SQVTM, CDR2 ANQGSEA. TCRdb reworked the 5' RACE reads into one entry per CDR3 protein, no DNA. The repertoire table contains roughly 160,000 distinct CDR3 sequences. The sample consisted of blood. The chain has TRBV29-1 and TRBJ2-7; TCRdb's D gene call, TRBD2, goes unchecked for lack of DNA. This sequence originates from a human donor with ulcerative colitis or Crohn's disease, or a healthy co-twin of an affected twin (not recorded which). CDR3 protein: CSVEARTLWGTGDEQYF.